This T cell receptor (beta chain) stems from a study of CD8 T cells in Susac syndrome. V lost 1 base and J lost 5; bases outside the gene matches: 6. CDR3 length: 16 amino acids. The germline V gene encodes CDR1 MGHRA and CDR2 YSYEKL. The RNA input was roughly 0.45 to 1 ug, and it was reverse transcribed with random hexamers. Amplification of TCR beta CDR3 by immunoSEQ multiplex PCR spanned 54 Vbeta and 13 Jbeta. TCRdb reprocessed the immunoSEQ multiplex PCR reads via MiXCR and lists one record per CDR3 protein. The sample shows approximately 170,000 distinct CDR3 sequences, 92% of them seen only once.

Source material: CD4+ T cells from PBMCs. The receptor comes from a human donor in good health. The chain has TRBV4-1 and TRBJ2-2, with 8 bases matching TRBD2. The CDR3 loop reads CASSQGIAGRTGELFF. CDR3 sequence (DNA): TGCGCCAGCAGCCAAGGGATAGCGGGGCGGACCGGGGAGCTGTTTTTT.